This passage covers 22 T cell receptor beta chains from one sample sequenced in a study of T cell responses to AZD1222 COVID-19 vaccine. Profiled with immunoSEQ multiplex PCR; TCRdb holds only in-frame clones, not every one. The sample holds roughly 49,000 clones; more than 60% are singletons and the top ten take around 6.6%. The sample consisted of peripheral blood, taken on day 0 of AZD1222 vaccination. These receptor sequences come from an adult in good health.

This CDR3 reads CASSQGQDHYGYTF. CDR3 DNA sequence: TGTGCCAGCAGCCAAGGACAGGACCACTATGGCTACACCTTC. The chain employs TRBV28 and TRBJ1-2; TRBD1 aligns across 7 bases. Per the germline V gene, CDR1 is MDHEN and CDR2 is SYDVKM. The CDR3 runs 14 residues. With 6 bases clipped from V and 3 bases from J, the junction kept 7 bases outside the gene matches.

The rearrangement links TRBV2 to TRBJ1-5, with D maybe TRBD1 (6 bases). Between the trimmed V and J ends, which lost 6 bases and 7 bases, there was a span of 19 bases. CDR3 length: 15 residues. Per the germline V gene, CDR1 is SNHLY and CDR2 is FYNNEI. CDR3 in DNA: TGTGCCAGCAGCGCTTCACAGGGAAGGCAGCAGCCCCAGCATTTT. Protein sequence: CASSASQGRQQPQHF.

The table lists this clone with a few counts. CDR3 nucleotide sequence: TGTGCCAGTAGTATAAACAGGGACGATGAGCAGTTCTTC. Translating gives CASSINRDDEQFF. The chain uses TRBV19 and TRBJ2-1; D is possibly TRBD1 (6 bases). The germline gives CDR1 LNHDA, CDR2 SQIVND (reference sequence). The length of the CDR3 is 13 residues. V gave up 2 bases and J gave up 8 bases, with 10 bases separating them.

The rearrangement uses TRBV18 and TRBJ1-4; tentative D call: TRBD1 (6 bases). Germline CDR1 and CDR2: KGHSH and LQKENI. Trimming took 6 bases from V and 9 from J, leaving 20 bases between them. The CDR3 length is 15 residues. CDR3 region: CASSLNLQGRQKLFF. CDR3 DNA: TGTGCCAGCTCCCTAAACCTTCAGGGGAGGCAAAAACTGTTTTTT. The complete variable domain, with remaining parts taken from reference TRBV18 and TRBJ1-4, reads NAGVMQNPRHLVRRRGQEARLRCSPMKGHSHVYWYRQLPEEGLKFMVYLQKENIIDESGMPKERFSAEFPKEGPSILRIQQVVRGDSAAYFCASSLNLQGRQKLFFGSGTQLSVL.

V gene TRBV5-5 combines with J gene TRBJ2-1; D remains ambiguous. With 0 bases removed from V and 4 bases from J, the gap between germline ends came to 11 bases. Germline V gene lookup returns CDR1 SGHKS and CDR2 YYEKEE (reference sequence). There are 15 residues in the CDR3. This CDR3 is CASSLGGSDYNEQFF. In nucleotides, the CDR3 is TGTGCCAGCAGCTTGGGTGGATCGGATTACAATGAGCAGTTCTTC.

The J gene is TRBJ1-2, the V gene TRBV3-1 (or the pseudogene TRBV3-2); the match to TRBD1 covers 9 bases. This CDR3 region has 14 residues. Germline CDR1 is LGHDT and CDR2 is YNNKEL (reference sequence). J was trimmed by 8 bases and V by 0 bases; bases with no gene match: 4. CDR3 protein: CASSQDPDRGGYTF. CDR3 nucleotides: TGTGCCAGCAGCCAAGATCCTGACAGGGGGGGCTACACCTTC.

The V gene is TRBV28, the J gene TRBJ1-1; D is uncertain. Looked up from germline, CDR1 is MDHEN and CDR2 is SYDVKM. The CDR3 consists of 16 residues. V lost 5 bases and J 1 base, leaving 17 bases between the germline ends. CDR3 DNA sequence: TGTGCCAGCAGTCCGCCGGCTCTCTCCAAGAACACTGAAGCTTTCTTT. It encodes CASSPPALSKNTEAFF.

The V call is TRBV18, the J call TRBJ2-7; unclear D gene. This CDR3 has 13 residues. The germline gives CDR1 KGHSH, CDR2 LQKENI. V was clipped by 1 base and J by 4 bases, with 8 bases between them. This CDR3 reads CASSPRPEYEQYV. The DNA of the CDR3 is TGTGCCAGCTCACCACGTCCGGAGTACGAGCAGTACGTC.

This clone showed up just once. The chain couples TRBV28 to TRBJ2-1; TRBD2 matches 14 bases. The CDR3 is 19 amino acids. In germline, CDR1 is MDHEN, CDR2 SYDVKM. V lost 2 bases, J lost 1 base, and 7 bases stayed unmatched. CDR3 nucleotides: TGTGCCAGCAGTTTACCCAATGGACTAGCGGGAGGATCCTACAATGAGCAGTTCTTC. It yields the protein CASSLPNGLAGGSYNEQFF.

The chain combines TRBV2 with TRBJ2-5; D unclear. Trimming stripped 5 bases from V and 4 bases from J, with 2 bases between. CDR1 and CDR2 from the germline V gene are SNHLY and FYNNEI. The CDR3 extends over 10 amino acids. CDR3 amino acids: CASSRETQYF. Written as DNA, the CDR3 is TGTGCCAGCAGTAGAGAGACCCAGTACTTC.

V is TRBV28 and J is TRBJ2-7; D remains unclear. Trimming removed 1 base at V and 2 bases at J, with 9 bases between. CDR3 length: 14 amino acids. Germline CDR1 MDHEN, CDR2 SYDVKM. CDR3 coding DNA: TGTGCCAGCAGTTTATTCGGACCAACCTACGAGCAGTACTTC. Translated: CASSLFGPTYEQYF.

The chain employs TRBV5-5 and TRBJ2-2; 10 nucleotides align to TRBD1. CDR1 and CDR2 (germline): SGHKS, YYEKEE (reference sequence). This CDR3 spans 17 amino acids. The V and J ends lost 3 bases and 6 bases, in that order; junction bases with no gene match: 11. CDR3 residues: CASSWTPGQGTAGELFF. In nucleotides, the CDR3 is TGTGCCAGCAGCTGGACACCGGGACAGGGGACCGCCGGGGAGCTGTTTTTT.

V is TRBV19 and J is TRBJ2-2; 8 bases are a match to TRBD2. Trimming removed 2 bases from V and 7 bases from J; junction bases left unmatched: 9. Per the germline V gene, CDR1 is LNHDA and CDR2 is SQIVND (reference sequence). The CDR3 runs to 16 residues. The CDR3 loop is CASSIFGLAFFGELFF. Written as DNA, the CDR3 is TGTGCCAGTAGTATATTTGGACTAGCATTTTTCGGGGAGCTGTTTTTT.

This rearrangement joins TRBV7-2 to TRBJ2-7; 9 nucleotides line up with TRBD1. The CDR3 contains 15 residues. V lost 4 bases to trimming and J lost 0 bases; unmatched junction nucleotides: 4. Germline lookup yields CDR1 SGHTA and CDR2 FQGNSA. The CDR3 DNA reads TGTGCCAGCAGCTACCGGACAGGGGCCTCCTACGAGCAGTACTTC. This sequence encodes CASSYRTGASYEQYF.

V is TRBV19 and J is TRBJ2-1; TRBD2 aligns across 12 bases. With V trimmed by 2 bases and J by 9 bases, 2 bases remained unmatched. The CDR3 totals 14 residues. The germline CDR1 and CDR2 sequences are LNHDA and SQIVND (reference sequence). The CDR3 coding sequence is TGTGCCAGTAGTATACCTAGCGGGAGGGTTGAGCAGTTCTTC. Its translation is CASSIPSGRVEQFF. Full variable domain (rest looked up from reference TRBV19 and TRBJ2-1): DGGITQSPKYLFRKEGQNVTLSCEQNLNHDAMYWYRQDPGQGLRLIYYSQIVNDFQKGDIAEGYSVSREKKESFPLTVTSAQKNPTAFYLCASSIPSGRVEQFFGPGTRLTVL.

This chain joins TRBV6-5 and TRBJ1-3; D not certain. CDR1 is MNHEY and CDR2 is SVGAGI in the germline V gene. Trimming removed 6 bases from V and 6 bases from J, with 9 bases in between. The length of the CDR3 is 12 residues. The CDR3, as DNA: TGTGCCAGCAGGGACGGTAAAAACACCATATATTTT. Its protein is CASRDGKNTIYF.

This clone was found a few times. The chain uses TRBV2 and TRBJ1-5; D possibly corresponds to TRBD1 (6 bases). Germline V gene data show CDR1 as SNHLY and CDR2 as FYNNEI. The V end lost 7 bases, the J end lost 6 bases, and 16 bases lay between the germline ends. The CDR3 sequence is 14 residues long. The CDR3 DNA sequence: TGTGCCAGCAAGGAAATACAGGGAGGTCAGCCCCAGCATTTT. It codes for CASKEIQGGQPQHF. The full variable domain, rest sourced from reference TRBV2 and TRBJ1-5, is EPEVTQTPSHQVTQMGQEVILRCVPISNHLYFYWYRQILGQKVEFLVSFYNNEISEKSEIFDDQFSVERPDGSNFTLKIRSTKLEDSAMYFCASKEIQGGQPQHFGDGTRLSIL.

The chain carries TRBV6-1 and TRBJ1-2; D is ambiguous. The CDR3 runs to 13 residues. Deletions cut 1 base from V and 4 bases from J, with 7 bases between. Per germline, CDR1 MNHNS and CDR2 SASEGT. CDR3 DNA sequence: TGTGCCAGCAGTGAAGAGAGCTCCTATGGCTACACCTTC. Protein: CASSEESSYGYTF.

V usage is TRBV5-1 and J usage is TRBJ2-6; D gene ambiguous. Between the trimmed V and J ends, which lost 5 bases and 0 bases, there was a span of 18 bases. The CDR3 covers 18 residues. Germline assignment: CDR1 SGHRS and CDR2 YFSETQ. The CDR3 reads CASSSRWTKSSGANVLTF. As DNA, the CDR3 is TGCGCCAGCAGTTCACGATGGACCAAAAGCTCTGGGGCCAACGTCCTGACTTTC.

Concerning this clone itself: At one end, the junction sequence differs from germline, possibly due to a read error. This chain links TRBV29-1 with TRBJ2-7; TRBD1 matches 9 bases. Germline V CDR1 and CDR2: SQVTM, ANQGSEA. The CDR3 contains 13 residues. The CDR3 DNA follows: TGCAGCGTGGAAGGACAGGGGTTCTACGAGCAGTACTTC. This translates into CSVEGQGFYEQYF.

The V gene is TRBV30, the J gene TRBJ2-2; D not certain. This CDR3 has 12 amino acids. Germline loops: CDR1 GTSNPN, CDR2 SVGIG (reference sequence). Trimming cost V 2 bases and J 7 bases, with 8 bases left between them. CDR3 in DNA: TGTGCCTGGAGTCAAGCAGTCGGGGAGCTGTTTTTT. It encodes CAWSQAVGELFF.

The J gene is TRBJ2-7, the V gene TRBV12-3 or TRBV12-4; D uncertain. V was clipped by 8 bases and J by 2 bases, with 13 bases between them. The CDR3 consists of 13 residues. CDR3: CASVQAGAYEQYF. CDR3 DNA sequence: TGTGCCAGCGTTCAGGCAGGCGCCTACGAGCAGTACTTC.